This TCR beta chain was identified during a study of T-cell memory formation after mild COVID-19 (dated by TCRdb to the early 2020s). Study-level background: Most TCR sequence clusters were specific to one of the two donors. Longitudinal TCRalpha and TCRbeta repertoire sequencing tracked T-cell clones expanding and contracting after mild COVID-19 in two donors. Two young, previously healthy adult volunteers made up the cohort, one male and one female.

These reads were obtained on an Illumina NovaSeq 6000. TCRalpha and TCRbeta cDNA libraries were constructed by 5'RACE with constant-segment primers, with sample barcodes and unique molecular identifiers being introduced. Trizol reagent was used to extract RNA from every sample. Libraries were amplified in two PCR steps, with a second sample barcode and Illumina TruSeq adapters added in the second step. Libraries were sequenced on an Illumina NovaSeq with 2 x 150 bp paired-end reads. The original pipeline was this. Reads were demultiplexed and collapsed into UMI-guided consensus sequences with migec v1.2.7. Using mixcr v2.1.11, UMI consensuses were aligned to TRA and TRB V and J templates and then assembled into clonotypes. A clonotype was counted as expanded or contracted only when both edgeR and NoisET called the clonotype significant, with the noise models trained on biological replicates. For edgeR calls, the thresholds were a false discovery rate-adjusted p below 0.01 and a log2 fold-change of 1. PCA with hierarchical clustering of max-normalized trajectories of the 1000 most abundant clonotypes was used as exploratory dynamics analysis. Each responding clone was given a CD4 or CD8 phenotype based on the CD4+ and CD8+ repertoires, which had been sequenced separately. TCRdb reran the public reads through fastp at Q25 and MiXCR, keeping productive beta chains. A single entry per CDR3 protein holds the most common genes and DNA from its merged rows. These V and J calls originate from TCRdb's pipeline instead of the authors' own analysis. For this sample there are 200,000 to 300,000 distinct CDR3 sequences; 16% appear just once. 22% of the sample rests with the top ten.

What the study reported, not specific to this receptor: SARS-CoV-2 specificity was not confirmed for the second-wave clones peaking on day 37. The study covered only two mild cases, and larger cohorts including severe cases with pre-infection samples were considered necessary. Contracting CD4+ clones appeared mostly in the CM and EM memory subsets, whereas CD8+ clones were enriched in EMRA. Clones that contracted from day 15 to 85 showed balanced CD4/CD8 phenotypes, whereas a second wave of clones that expanded from day 15 to 37 leaned towards CD4+. Some responding clones were detected in pre-infection memory, which suggested that pre-existing cross-reactive memory T cells had joined the SARS-CoV-2 response.

Only a few counts were recorded for this clonotype. There is no known antigen for this receptor. Base quality data are lacking; no much larger clone is found one base away. PBMCs were isolated by Ficoll-Paque density gradient centrifugation. The germline V gene sets CDR1 to SGHAT and CDR2 to FQNNGV. V is reduced by 6 bases and J by 6 bases, leaving a spacing of 28 bases between them. From its cysteine to its phenylalanine, the CDR3 spans 18 amino acids. Only the CDR3 region is kept as DNA, spanning 54 bases read in frame from base 1. Recombination connected TRBV11-2 to TRBJ2-3; tentative D gene TRBD1, with 6 bases matching. The sequence was obtained from a man aged 18 to 30 who had mild COVID-19 (a few samples of this study predate the infection). The sample titles of this study are shuffled in the database, so cell type and time point are left out; the donor was told from shared clones. Specimen: PBMCs or a T cell subset sorted from them (not recorded which). The DNA reads as follows: TGTGCCAGCAGTGACCCCCCGGGCAGGGGTTTGCTTCTGGATACGCAGTATTTT. This sequence encodes CASSDPPGRGLLLDTQYF.